This T cell receptor beta chain was sequenced during a study of memory CD4+ T cells and cytomegalovirus serostatus. Study overall: This sample comes from healthy Belgian adults, eight or nine CMV seropositive, about 23 seronegative. Study-level findings and limits: Of under 200 reported CMV TCRbeta sequences, under 80 were found in memory CD4+ repertoires.

Trimming left V 6 bases short and J 0 bases short, with 13 bases between. Germline V lookup: CDR1 SGHTA, CDR2 FQGNSA. The CDR3 consists of 15 residues. Comment on this clone: Its antigen remains unknown.

The assay was immunoSEQ multiplex PCR, and TCRdb's table has in-frame clones only and misses some. The profile shows approximately 23,000 clones, over 70% of them singletons. Single viable CD3+CD4+CD8-CD45RO+ cells were sorted as the memory CD4+ T cells. CD4+ T cells were isolated by positive magnetic selection. The sequenced material came from memory CD4+ T cells from blood. V usage is TRBV7-2 and J usage is TRBJ2-3; possible D gene TRBD2, 6 bases. The TCR comes from an adult in good health and CMV-seronegative. In DNA, the CDR3 is TGTGCCAGCAGTGTCCTAGCGACTAGCACAGATACGCAGTATTTT. This gives the protein CASSVLATSTDTQYF.